The sequence of this T cell receptor (beta chain) was determined in a study of prognosis after radiotherapy for stage I lung cancer. Two rounds of multiplex PCR amplified TCR beta CDR3 from genomic DNA. Amplification in first-round PCR relied on primers specific to each TRBV and TRBJ gene. Each CDR3 protein is one row after TCRdb ran MiXCR on the multiplex PCR reads. The sample lists more than 30,000 distinct CDR3 sequences, around 40% seen once, with 15% in the top ten. This clonotype was found many times. The receptor's source is a donor over 45 with non-small cell lung cancer. The starting material was PBMCs, obtained before or after stereotactic body radiation therapy (not recorded which).

CDR3 nucleotide sequence: TGTGCCATCAGTGAGTCGGGGGGAAACGGAGAGCCCCAGCATTTT. Its translation is CAISESGGNGEPQHF. The rearrangement joins TRBV10-3 to TRBJ1-5, with D possibly TRBD1 on 5 matching bases. Trimming cost V 0 bases and J 8 bases, with 14 bases left between them. CDR1 and CDR2 from the germline V gene are ENHRY and SYGVKD. This CDR3 region has 15 residues.